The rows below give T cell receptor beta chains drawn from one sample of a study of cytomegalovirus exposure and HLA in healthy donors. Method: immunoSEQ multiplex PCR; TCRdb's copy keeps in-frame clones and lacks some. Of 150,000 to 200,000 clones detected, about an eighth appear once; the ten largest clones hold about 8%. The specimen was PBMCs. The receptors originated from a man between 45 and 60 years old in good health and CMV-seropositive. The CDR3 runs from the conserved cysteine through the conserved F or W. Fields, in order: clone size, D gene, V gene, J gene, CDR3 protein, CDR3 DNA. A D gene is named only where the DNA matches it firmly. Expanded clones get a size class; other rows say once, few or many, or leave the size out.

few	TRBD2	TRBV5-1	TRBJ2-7	CASSTGLAGYEQYF	TGCGCCAGCAGCACAGGACTAGCGGGGTACGAGCAGTACTTC
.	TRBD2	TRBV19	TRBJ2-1	CASSMGGGFGNEQFF	TGTGCCAGTAGTATGGGGGGGGGTTTCGGCAATGAGCAGTTCTTC
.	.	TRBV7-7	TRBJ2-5	CASSPHRVWETQYF	TGTGCTAGCAGCCCACACAGGGTATGGGAGACCCAGTACTTC
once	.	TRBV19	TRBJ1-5	CAGSITGQPQHF	TGTGCCGGTAGTATAACCGGTCAGCCCCAGCATTTT
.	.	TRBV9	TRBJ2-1	CASSPTYNEQFF	TGTGCCAGCAGCCCAACCTACAATGAGCAGTTCTTC
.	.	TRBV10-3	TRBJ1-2	CAIRQSSRDYGYAF	TGTGCCATCAGACAGTCTTCCAGGGACTATGGCTACGCCTTC
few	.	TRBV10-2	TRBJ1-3	CASSDARTVSGNTIYF	TGCGCCAGCAGTGACGCCCGGACAGTCTCTGGAAACACCATATATTTT
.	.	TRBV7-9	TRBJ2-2	CASSYGQLFF	TGTGCCAGCAGCTATGGGCAGCTGTTTTTT
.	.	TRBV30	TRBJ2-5	CAYNLRGETQYF	TGTGCCTACAACCTCAGGGGAGAGACCCAGTACTTC
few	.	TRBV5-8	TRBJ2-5	CASSLGWTVQETQYF	TGTGCCAGCAGCTTGGGATGGACAGTCCAAGAGACCCAGTACTTC
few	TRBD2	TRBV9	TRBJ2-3	CASSPSTGLADTQYF	TGTGCCAGCAGCCCCTCCACCGGACTAGCGGATACGCAGTATTTT
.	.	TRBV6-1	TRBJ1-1	CARSEGGNTEAFF	TGTGCCAGAAGCGAGGGAGGGAACACTGAAGCTTTCTTT
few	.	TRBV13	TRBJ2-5	CASSLRPGVGGSVETQYF	TGTGCCAGCAGCTTGCGGCCTGGGGTCGGGGGATCGGTAGAGACCCAGTACTTC
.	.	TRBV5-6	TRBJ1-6	CASSFGGGRYNSPLHF	TGTGCCAGCAGCTTTGGGGGGGGACGCTATAATTCACCCCTCCACTTT
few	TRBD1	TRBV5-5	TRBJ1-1	CASSLIYQGGDTEAFF	TGTGCCAGCAGTTTAATATATCAGGGGGGTGACACTGAAGCTTTCTTT
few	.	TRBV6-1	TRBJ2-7	CASSSPGRPYEQYF	TGTGCCAGCTCCTCACCAGGCCGGCCCTACGAGCAGTACTTC
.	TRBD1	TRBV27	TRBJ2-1	CASSFQRTGVSSYNEQFF	TGTGCCAGCAGCTTCCAAAGGACAGGGGTCAGCTCCTACAATGAGCAGTTCTTC
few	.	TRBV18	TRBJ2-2	CASSLQGPGELFF	TGTGCCAGCTCACTACAGGGACCCGGGGAGCTGTTTTTT
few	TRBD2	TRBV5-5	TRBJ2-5	CASSQRTLAGQETQYF	TGTGCCAGCAGCCAGCGAACTCTAGCGGGACAAGAGACCCAGTACTTC
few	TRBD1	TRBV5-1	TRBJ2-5	CASSHSQGANLGETQYF	TGCGCCAGCAGCCATAGCCAGGGGGCGAATCTAGGTGAGACCCAGTACTTC
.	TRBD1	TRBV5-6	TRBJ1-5	CASSLGQGKSNQPQHF	TGTGCCAGCAGCTTGGGACAGGGGAAAAGTAATCAGCCCCAGCATTTT
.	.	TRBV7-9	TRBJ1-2	CASSSDSYGYTF	TGTGCCAGCAGCTCGGACAGCTATGGCTACACCTTC
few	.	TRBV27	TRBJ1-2	CASSFNPIVYGYTF	TGTGCCAGCAGTTTCAATCCCATAGTCTATGGCTACACCTTC
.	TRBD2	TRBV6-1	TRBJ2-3	CASSAKPSGGGTDTQYF	TGTGCCAGCAGTGCCAAGCCTAGCGGGGGGGGCACAGATACGCAGTATTTT
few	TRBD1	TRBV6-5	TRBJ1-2	CASSEDRVYGYTF	TGTGCCAGCAGCGAAGACAGGGTCTATGGCTACACCTTC
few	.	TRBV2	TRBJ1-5	CASSGGGLGPQHF	TGTGCCAGCAGTGGTGGGGGCCTGGGGCCCCAGCATTTT
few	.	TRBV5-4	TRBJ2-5	CASSLSRVNQETQYF	TGTGCCAGCAGCTTGTCTAGAGTGAACCAAGAGACCCAGTACTTC
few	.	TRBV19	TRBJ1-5	CASSGDSRRNQPQHF	TGTGCCAGTAGCGGTGACAGCCGGCGAAATCAGCCCCAGCATTTT
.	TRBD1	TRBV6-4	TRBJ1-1	CASRGGAHTEAFF	TGTGCCAGCCGAGGGGGCGCGCACACTGAAGCTTTCTTT
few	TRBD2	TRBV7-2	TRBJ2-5	CASSLVRGGSKETQYF	TGTGCCAGCAGCTTAGTTCGGGGGGGATCCAAAGAGACCCAGTACTTC
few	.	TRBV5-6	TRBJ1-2	CASSFQGPYYGYTF	TGTGCCAGCAGCTTCCAGGGGCCCTACTATGGCTACACCTTC